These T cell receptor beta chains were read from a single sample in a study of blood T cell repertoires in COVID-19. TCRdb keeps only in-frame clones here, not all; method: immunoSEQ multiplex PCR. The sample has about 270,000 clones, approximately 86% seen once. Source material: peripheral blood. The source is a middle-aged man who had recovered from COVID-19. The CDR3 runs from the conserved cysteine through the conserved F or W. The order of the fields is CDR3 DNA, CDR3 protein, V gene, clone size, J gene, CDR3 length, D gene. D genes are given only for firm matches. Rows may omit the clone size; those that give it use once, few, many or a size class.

CDR3nt: TGTGCCAGCAGCTTGGACAGTACCTATGGCTACACCTTC; CDR3aa: CASSLDSTYGYTF; v_gene: TRBV7-9; abundance: NA; j_gene: TRBJ1-2; len: 13; d_gene: NA
CDR3nt: TGTGCCAGCAGTTACTGGCAGGCCACGAACACTGAAGCTTTCTTT; CDR3aa: CASSYWQATNTEAFF; v_gene: TRBV6-5; abundance: NA; j_gene: TRBJ1-1; len: 15; d_gene: NA
CDR3nt: TGCGCCAGCAGCTCCGGGACTCTCAACTACGAGCAGTACTTC; CDR3aa: CASSSGTLNYEQYF; v_gene: TRBV5-1; abundance: NA; j_gene: TRBJ2-7; len: 14; d_gene: NA
CDR3nt: TGCAGCGTTGACAGGGGAATGGGCACTGAAGCTTTCTTT; CDR3aa: CSVDRGMGTEAFF; v_gene: TRBV29-1; abundance: NA; j_gene: TRBJ1-1; len: 13; d_gene: NA
CDR3nt: TGTGCCAGCAGCGCCCGGACAGCCGGCTATGGCTACACCTTC; CDR3aa: CASSARTAGYGYTF; v_gene: TRBV14; abundance: NA; j_gene: TRBJ1-2; len: 14; d_gene: NA
CDR3nt: TGTGCCAGCAGTTACCGGCTGGGTGCGGGCAATCAGCCCCAGCATTTT; CDR3aa: CASSYRLGAGNQPQHF; v_gene: TRBV6-2/TRBV6-3; abundance: NA; j_gene: TRBJ1-5; len: 16; d_gene: NA
CDR3nt: TGTGCCAGCAGCCAAGAATACGGGGGCTCCTACAATGAGCAGTTCTTC; CDR3aa: CASSQEYGGSYNEQFF; v_gene: TRBV4-2; abundance: NA; j_gene: TRBJ2-1; len: 16; d_gene: NA
CDR3nt: TGTGCCAGCTCACTCTCCCGGTCAAACACTGAAGCTTTCTTT; CDR3aa: CASSLSRSNTEAFF; v_gene: TRBV18; abundance: NA; j_gene: TRBJ1-1; len: 14; d_gene: NA
CDR3nt: TGTGCCACAGGGACTAGCGGGGGGTACTACAATGAGCAGTTCTTC; CDR3aa: CATGTSGGYYNEQFF; v_gene: TRBV15; abundance: NA; j_gene: TRBJ2-1; len: 15; d_gene: TRBD2
CDR3nt: TGCAGCGCCGGGACAGTCTCCTACGAGCAGTACTTC; CDR3aa: CSAGTVSYEQYF; v_gene: TRBV29-1; abundance: NA; j_gene: TRBJ2-7; len: 12; d_gene: TRBD1
CDR3nt: TGTGCCAGCAGCGGCGGACATCGGTATGGCTACACCTTC; CDR3aa: CASSGGHRYGYTF; v_gene: TRBV28; abundance: NA; j_gene: TRBJ1-2; len: 13; d_gene: NA
CDR3nt: TGTGCCAGCAGCTCAGCCCTCGGCGGGGCCTACAATGAGCAGTTCTTC; CDR3aa: CASSSALGGAYNEQFF; v_gene: TRBV7-7; abundance: NA; j_gene: TRBJ2-1; len: 16; d_gene: NA
CDR3nt: TGTGCCAGCAGCGTACCCGGGACTAGCGGAGTAACGCAGTATTTT; CDR3aa: CASSVPGTSGVTQYF; v_gene: TRBV3-1/TRBV3-2; abundance: NA; j_gene: TRBJ2-3; len: 15; d_gene: TRBD2
CDR3nt: TGTGCCAGCAGTTACGCTTCCGGGACAGGGTTCTACGAGCAGTACTTC; CDR3aa: CASSYASGTGFYEQYF; v_gene: TRBV6-2/TRBV6-3; abundance: once; j_gene: TRBJ2-7; len: 16; d_gene: TRBD1
CDR3nt: TGTGCCAGTAGGACCGCGCCGACTAGCGGGAGGGTGGGTACGCAGTATTTT; CDR3aa: CASRTAPTSGRVGTQYF; v_gene: TRBV19; abundance: NA; j_gene: TRBJ2-3; len: 17; d_gene: TRBD2
CDR3nt: TGTGCCAGCAGTCGGGACAGGGGATACGAGCAGTACTTC; CDR3aa: CASSRDRGYEQYF; v_gene: TRBV6-2/TRBV6-3; abundance: few; j_gene: TRBJ2-7; len: 13; d_gene: TRBD1
CDR3nt: TGTGCCAGCAGCCTAGAACTTGCGGGTAGAGATACGCAGTATTTT; CDR3aa: CASSLELAGRDTQYF; v_gene: TRBV3-1/TRBV3-2; abundance: few; j_gene: TRBJ2-3; len: 15; d_gene: NA
CDR3nt: TGCGCCAGCAGCCAATGGACCAGGGGGGATACTGAAGCTTTCTTT; CDR3aa: CASSQWTRGDTEAFF; v_gene: TRBV5-1; abundance: NA; j_gene: TRBJ1-1; len: 15; d_gene: TRBD1
CDR3nt: TGTGCCAGCAGCTTAGGAGGCAGGGGGCAAGCTAATGAAAAACTGTTTTTT; CDR3aa: CASSLGGRGQANEKLFF; v_gene: TRBV7-9; abundance: NA; j_gene: TRBJ1-4; len: 17; d_gene: TRBD1
CDR3nt: TGTGCCAGTAGCCCCACCGACAGGGGGCGGTCACCCCTCCACTTT; CDR3aa: CASSPTDRGRSPLHF; v_gene: TRBV19; abundance: many; j_gene: TRBJ1-6; len: 15; d_gene: TRBD1
CDR3nt: TGTGCCAGCAGCCTGGTCGGCAGGGCCTACGAGCAGTACTTC; CDR3aa: CASSLVGRAYEQYF; v_gene: TRBV5-6; abundance: NA; j_gene: TRBJ2-7; len: 14; d_gene: NA
CDR3nt: TGTGCCAGCAGCTTGAGGGGGACTGGAAACACCATATATTTT; CDR3aa: CASSLRGTGNTIYF; v_gene: TRBV5-4; abundance: NA; j_gene: TRBJ1-3; len: 14; d_gene: NA
CDR3nt: TGCAGCGTTGTGGGCGACGGCTATGGCTACACCTTC; CDR3aa: CSVVGDGYGYTF; v_gene: TRBV29-1; abundance: NA; j_gene: TRBJ1-2; len: 12; d_gene: NA
CDR3nt: TGTGCCAGCAGTCAAGCCGGGGGAAGGGGTGAAAAACTGTTTTTT; CDR3aa: CASSQAGGRGEKLFF; v_gene: TRBV6-1; abundance: NA; j_gene: TRBJ1-4; len: 15; d_gene: NA
CDR3nt: TGTGCCATCAGTGAGTCGAGGACCGGGGAGCTGTTTTTT; CDR3aa: CAISESRTGELFF; v_gene: TRBV10-3; abundance: NA; j_gene: TRBJ2-2; len: 13; d_gene: NA
CDR3nt: TGTGCCATCAGTGCCCGGACAGGGATCGAGCAGTACTTC; CDR3aa: CAISARTGIEQYF; v_gene: TRBV10-3; abundance: NA; j_gene: TRBJ2-7; len: 13; d_gene: TRBD1
CDR3nt: TGTGCCAGCTCACCACTACGGTCCGGGGTCTTTACCTACAATGAGCAGTTCTTC; CDR3aa: CASSPLRSGVFTYNEQFF; v_gene: TRBV18; abundance: NA; j_gene: TRBJ2-1; len: 18; d_gene: NA
CDR3nt: TGTGCCAGCAGCTTAGACCTCAGGGGGTTTGAGACCCAGTACTTC; CDR3aa: CASSLDLRGFETQYF; v_gene: TRBV7-8; abundance: NA; j_gene: TRBJ2-5; len: 15; d_gene: TRBD1
CDR3nt: TGTGCCAGCAGCACCCAGGGAGGCGATACGCAGTATTTT; CDR3aa: CASSTQGGDTQYF; v_gene: TRBV5-6; abundance: NA; j_gene: TRBJ2-3; len: 13; d_gene: NA
CDR3nt: TGTGCCAGCTCACTGGGACAGTTCTACGAGCAGTACTTC; CDR3aa: CASSLGQFYEQYF; v_gene: TRBV18; abundance: NA; j_gene: TRBJ2-7; len: 13; d_gene: TRBD1
CDR3nt: TGTGCCAGCAGTTACTATAAGGTAGCCGGCACAGATACGCAGTATTTT; CDR3aa: CASSYYKVAGTDTQYF; v_gene: TRBV6-5; abundance: NA; j_gene: TRBJ2-3; len: 16; d_gene: NA
CDR3nt: TGTGCCAGCAGCCGACTAGGGAGCCCCCTAAACTACGAGCAGTACTTC; CDR3aa: CASSRLGSPLNYEQYF; v_gene: TRBV6-2/TRBV6-3; abundance: NA; j_gene: TRBJ2-7; len: 16; d_gene: NA
CDR3nt: TGTGCCATCAGTGCCGGACAGGCGAGGGAAAAACTGTTTTTT; CDR3aa: CAISAGQAREKLFF; v_gene: TRBV10-3; abundance: NA; j_gene: TRBJ1-4; len: 14; d_gene: TRBD1
CDR3nt: TGTGCCAGAAGCTTGGGGCAGGGGGTACCGAACACCGGGGAGCTGTTTTTT; CDR3aa: CARSLGQGVPNTGELFF; v_gene: TRBV5-3; abundance: NA; j_gene: TRBJ2-2; len: 17; d_gene: TRBD1
CDR3nt: TGTGCCAGCAGCTTAGGCCTCAAACAGGGGAGGATCCTTGGTAATTCACCCCTCCACTTT; CDR3aa: CASSLGLKQGRILGNSPLHF; v_gene: TRBV13; abundance: NA; j_gene: TRBJ1-6; len: 20; d_gene: TRBD1
CDR3nt: TGTGCCAGCTCACCGCAAGGAGCAGGGCTCGAGCAGTACTTC; CDR3aa: CASSPQGAGLEQYF; v_gene: TRBV18; abundance: NA; j_gene: TRBJ2-7; len: 14; d_gene: NA
CDR3nt: TGTGCCAGCAGCGTAGAGTTGCAGGGCATCGGGGAGCTGTTTTTT; CDR3aa: CASSVELQGIGELFF; v_gene: TRBV9; abundance: NA; j_gene: TRBJ2-2; len: 15; d_gene: NA
CDR3nt: TGTGCCAGCAGCTTATCACTAGCTGAGAACACCGGGGAGCTGTTTTTT; CDR3aa: CASSLSLAENTGELFF; v_gene: TRBV7-9; abundance: NA; j_gene: TRBJ2-2; len: 16; d_gene: NA
CDR3nt: TGTGCCAGCAGCTTATGGCAATACGGAAACACCATATATTTT; CDR3aa: CASSLWQYGNTIYF; v_gene: TRBV7-2; abundance: NA; j_gene: TRBJ1-3; len: 14; d_gene: NA
CDR3nt: TGTGCCAGTAGTATCCCTGGGCTGGGCGAGCAGTACTTC; CDR3aa: CASSIPGLGEQYF; v_gene: TRBV19; abundance: NA; j_gene: TRBJ2-7; len: 13; d_gene: NA
CDR3nt: TGCGCCAGCAGCCAACCGGGAAGCAAGATACCAAGCACAGATACGCAGTATTTT; CDR3aa: CASSQPGSKIPSTDTQYF; v_gene: TRBV4-1; abundance: NA; j_gene: TRBJ2-3; len: 18; d_gene: NA
CDR3nt: TGTGCCAGCAGTGGTTATGCCTACGAGCAGTACTTC; CDR3aa: CASSGYAYEQYF; v_gene: TRBV2; abundance: NA; j_gene: TRBJ2-7; len: 12; d_gene: NA
CDR3nt: TGTGCCAGCTCACCCCAAGCGGGGTGGACAGATACGCAGTATTTT; CDR3aa: CASSPQAGWTDTQYF; v_gene: TRBV18; abundance: NA; j_gene: TRBJ2-3; len: 15; d_gene: TRBD2
CDR3nt: TGTGCCAGCAGCTCCGCCGGGAGAGACACAGATACGCAGTATTTT; CDR3aa: CASSSAGRDTDTQYF; v_gene: TRBV11-3; abundance: NA; j_gene: TRBJ2-3; len: 15; d_gene: NA
CDR3nt: TGTGCCAGCAGCGCGAGACTAGCGGCCGTCCCAAACAATGAGCAGTTCTTC; CDR3aa: CASSARLAAVPNNEQFF; v_gene: TRBV9; abundance: once; j_gene: TRBJ2-1; len: 17; d_gene: TRBD2
CDR3nt: TGTGCCAGCAGCCAATTACCCTCAGCAGGGAGGTACGAGCAGTACTTC; CDR3aa: CASSQLPSAGRYEQYF; v_gene: TRBV3-1/TRBV3-2; abundance: NA; j_gene: TRBJ2-7; len: 16; d_gene: NA
CDR3nt: TGTGCCAGCAGCCATGACAGGGCTACTTCCTACGAGCAGTACTTC; CDR3aa: CASSHDRATSYEQYF; v_gene: TRBV5-5; abundance: NA; j_gene: TRBJ2-7; len: 15; d_gene: TRBD1
CDR3nt: TGTGCCAGCAGCTCCGACTCTCTTCCGGAGACCCAGTACTTC; CDR3aa: CASSSDSLPETQYF; v_gene: TRBV5-6; abundance: NA; j_gene: TRBJ2-5; len: 14; d_gene: NA
CDR3nt: TGCGCCAGCCGAACGGGGGTAGCAACGGGAAACATTCAGTACTTC; CDR3aa: CASRTGVATGNIQYF; v_gene: TRBV10-1; abundance: few; j_gene: TRBJ2-4; len: 15; d_gene: NA
CDR3nt: TGCGCCAGCAGCAAACCAGCGGGAGTAGAGGAGACCCAGTACTTC; CDR3aa: CASSKPAGVEETQYF; v_gene: TRBV4-1; abundance: NA; j_gene: TRBJ2-5; len: 15; d_gene: TRBD2
CDR3nt: TGTGCCAGCAGTACTCAGGGGAGGGCTGAAGCTTTCTTT; CDR3aa: CASSTQGRAEAFF; v_gene: TRBV12-3/TRBV12-4; abundance: once; j_gene: TRBJ1-1; len: 13; d_gene: NA